A single sample is the source of the 30 T cell receptor beta chains below, sequenced in a study of molecular identifiers for immune sequencing clone quantification. MiXCR was run by TCRdb on the PCR reads, yielding one entry per CDR3 protein. The sample has more than 450,000 distinct CDR3 sequences, about a quarter seen once. Sequencing was performed on naive CD8+ T cells from blood, with Jurkat cell RNA spiked in. Subset in this sample: FACS-sorted CD8+CD4-CCR7+CD45RA+ naive T cells. The receptor source for this set is a human donor in good health. Some libraries in this study had Jurkat cell RNA spiked in.

The table lists this clonotype with a few counts. The rearrangement uses TRBV9 and TRBJ2-1; D is uncertain. The V end lost 0 bases, the J end lost 7 bases, and 14 bases lay between the germline ends. Per germline, CDR1 SGDLS and CDR2 YYNGEE. This CDR3 region has 15 residues. The CDR3 here is CASSVVSGPWNEQFF. In nucleotides, the CDR3 is TGTGCCAGCAGCGTAGTTTCTGGGCCGTGGAATGAGCAGTTCTTC.

A remark on this clonotype: A clone one base away is much larger, so this may be a read error. The chain combines TRBV29-1 with TRBJ1-4; D is possibly TRBD1 (5 bases). Germline lookup yields CDR1 SQVTM and CDR2 ANQGSEA. CDR3 length: 13 amino acids. Here the CDR3 DNA reads TGCAGCGTTGTCTGGACAACCAATGAAAAACCGTTTTTT. Protein sequence: CSVVWTTNEKPFF.

The chain couples TRBV30 to TRBJ2-5; unclear D gene. The germline V gene encodes CDR1 GTSNPN and CDR2 SVGIG (reference sequence). There are 14 residues in the CDR3. V was cut by 0 bases and J by 0 bases, with 8 bases left in between. The CDR3 reads CAWSVLNDQETQYF. The CDR3 DNA reads TGTGCCTGGAGTGTACTGAACGACCAAGAGACCCAGTACTTC.

This clonotype came up a few times. The V and J genes are TRBV6-2 or TRBV6-3 and TRBJ1-1; possible D gene TRBD1, 5 bases. Trimming took off 2 bases at V and 1 base at J, with 17 bases between the two ends. Germline V gene lookup returns CDR1 MNHEY and CDR2 SVGEGT. The CDR3 has 17 amino acids. The CDR3 reads CASSYPFWGSENTEAFF. The DNA for the CDR3 is TGTGCCAGCAGTTACCCTTTTTGGGGCAGTGAGAACACTGAAGCTTTCTTT.

This clonotype was seen at least ten times. This chain connects TRBV6-2 or TRBV6-3 to TRBJ2-3; 10 nucleotides line up with TRBD2. Losses at the gene ends were 4 bases for V and 3 bases for J; bases not matched to a gene: 1. CDR1 is MNHEY and CDR2 is SVGEGT in the germline V gene. This CDR3 comprises 14 residues. CDR3 nucleotides: TGTGCCAGCAGTTCGGGACTAGCGACAGATACGCAGTATTTT. This codes for CASSSGLATDTQYF.

Of note for this clonotype: Because it lacks the conserved phenylalanine or tryptophan at the end, this CDR3 is likely a read error. This chain joins TRBV27 and TRBJ1-5; 11 bases fit TRBD1. Germline V gene data show CDR1 as MNHEY and CDR2 as SMNVEV (reference sequence). V lost 5 bases, J lost 0 bases, and 3 bases stayed unmatched. The CDR3 extends over 16 amino acids. The CDR3 region is CASSLGQGASNQPQHL. As DNA, the CDR3 is TGTGCCAGCAGTCTTGGACAGGGGGCTAGCAATCAGCCCCAGCATCTT.

This clonotype was recorded a few times. J is TRBJ1-4 and V is TRBV7-9, with D possibly being TRBD1 (6 bases). This CDR3 contains 15 residues. V was trimmed by 5 bases and J by 12 bases, leaving 22 bases between them. Germline-derived CDR1 and CDR2 are SEHNR and FQNEAQ (reference sequence). For the CDR3, the DNA is TGTGCCAGCAGCGCTTTTCGGAGGGGGAGTACAGAACTGTTTTTT. Translating gives CASSAFRRGSTELFF.

The V and J genes are TRBV9 and TRBJ1-5; D is ambiguous. Deletions cut 3 bases from V and 2 bases from J, with 9 bases between. This CDR3 is 14 amino acids long. Per germline, CDR1 SGDLS and CDR2 YYNGEE. CDR3 coding DNA: TGTGCCAGCAGCGCTGACTTAGGCAATCAGCCCCAGCATTTT. Protein: CASSADLGNQPQHF.

The table lists this clonotype with a few counts. The chain is built from TRBV10-3 and TRBJ1-2; D gene ambiguous. The CDR3 has 13 amino acids. Germline CDR1 is ENHRY and CDR2 is SYGVKD. Trimming stripped 0 bases from V and 6 bases from J, with 8 bases between. In DNA, the CDR3 is TGTGCCATCAGTGAGTCGTCAATCCATGGCTACACCTTC. Translating gives CAISESSIHGYTF.

The sample holds one count of this clonotype. A clone one base away is much larger, so this may be a read error. The rearrangement uses TRBV5-3 and TRBJ2-7; D remains ambiguous. TRBV5-3 is treated as an ORF (open reading frame) with a function not yet certain. The CDR3 is 13 amino acids. CDR3 sequence reads: CASSLESGHEQYF. CDR3 sequence (DNA): TGTGCCAGCAGCTTGGAGTCGGGTCACGAGCAGTACTTC.

This clonotype came up a few times. This chain joins TRBV25-1 and TRBJ2-2; 8 bases align to TRBD2. The CDR3 spans 14 residues. The V gene's germline CDR1 is MGHDK and CDR2 SYGVNS. The V gene end was trimmed by 3 bases and the J gene end by 8 bases; junction bases not matched to a gene: 5. CDR3 DNA sequence: TGTGCCAGCAGTGAGGTAGCGGGGCCGGGGGAGCTGTTTTTT. Its protein is CASSEVAGPGELFF.

This clonotype has a handful of counts. Here the CDR3 reads CASSSTTSLAGGTAAGELFF. In DNA, the CDR3 is TGTGCCAGCAGTTCAACCACCTCTTTAGCGGGGGGTACTGCAGCCGGGGAGCTGTTTTTT. This chain joins TRBV27 and TRBJ2-2; 10 bases map to TRBD2. In germline, CDR1 is MNHEY, CDR2 SMNVEV (reference sequence). Unmatched junction bases numbered 20, after V lost 4 bases and J lost 6 bases. The length of the CDR3 is 20 residues.

The chain is built from TRBV12-3 or TRBV12-4 and TRBJ2-3, with TRBD2 as a possible D gene (6 bases). Between the trimmed V and J ends, which lost 5 bases and 1 base, there was a span of 13 bases. The CDR3 consists of 15 residues. CDR3 in DNA: TGTGCCAGCAGTCCCCTCGGGGAGGGCACAGATACGCAGTATTTT. This codes for CASSPLGEGTDTQYF.

The table lists this clonotype with many counts. The V gene is TRBV4-3, the J gene TRBJ2-7; D is ambiguous. There are 13 residues in the CDR3. Deletions cut 3 bases from V and 5 bases from J, with 11 bases between. Looked up from germline, CDR1 is LGHNA and CDR2 is YSLEER. The CDR3 region has the DNA TGCGCCAGCAGCCAGGACGGTGGAGACGAGCAGTACTTC. Translation: CASSQDGGDEQYF.

Comments on this clonotype: An end of the junction does not agree with germline; a read error may underlie this. V usage is TRBV28 and J usage is TRBJ1-1; D not certain. CDR3 length: 14 residues. Per germline, CDR1 MDHEN and CDR2 SYDVKM. CDR3 region: CASSGYSINTEALF. Written as DNA, the CDR3 is TGTGCCAGCAGTGGGTACTCAATAAACACTGAAGCTCTCTTT.

This clonotype was observed at least ten times. The chain links TRBV29-1 to TRBJ2-5, with D possibly TRBD2 on 6 matching bases. Between the trimmed V and J ends, which lost 4 bases and 5 bases, there was a span of 17 bases. Germline lookup yields CDR1 SQVTM and CDR2 ANQGSEA. There are 14 residues in the CDR3. This CDR3 is CSVAGRHHGETQYF. The CDR3 DNA sequence: TGCAGCGTTGCGGGGAGGCATCACGGGGAGACCCAGTACTTC.

Of note for this clonotype: A much bigger clone sits one base away, suggesting this may be a read error. The CDR3 loop reads CASSQETAGGPRGNERFF. The CDR3 DNA is TGCGCCAGCAGCCAAGAGACAGCGGGAGGGCCGAGGGGAAATGAGCGGTTCTTC. The V and J genes are TRBV4-3 and TRBJ2-1; 10 bases agree with TRBD2. This CDR3 spans 18 amino acids. Germline loops: CDR1 LGHNA, CDR2 YSLEER.

This clonotype was counted many times. The V call is TRBV27, the J call TRBJ1-5, with no clear D. The V gene's germline CDR1 is MNHEY and CDR2 SMNVEV (reference sequence). Trimming shortened V by 4 bases and J by 0 bases, and 4 bases separated the two germline ends. This CDR3 contains 13 residues. CDR3 region: CASSWGSNQPQHF. The CDR3 nucleotides are TGTGCCAGCAGTTGGGGTAGCAATCAGCCCCAGCATTTT.

In its sample, this clonotype was seen many times. The chain combines TRBV9 with TRBJ1-1; the D gene is possibly TRBD1 (5 bases). Trimming shortened V by 10 bases and J by 5 bases, and 18 bases separated the two germline ends. The germline CDR1 and CDR2 sequences are SGDLS and YYNGEE. This CDR3 comprises 13 residues. The CDR3 region has the DNA TGTGCCGGGGACGGACTCCTCGTTACTGAAGCTTTCTTT. Translation gives CAGDGLLVTEAFF.

This clonotype was counted between two and nine times. The chain carries TRBV2 and TRBJ1-4; unclear D gene. The CDR3 totals 16 residues. Deletions cut 1 base from V and 4 bases from J, with 13 bases between. Germline-derived CDR1 and CDR2 are SNHLY and FYNNEI. CDR3 DNA: TGTGCCAGCAGTGAAGACACCCCGCTTGGTAATGAAAAACTGTTTTTT. This codes for CASSEDTPLGNEKLFF.

This clonotype was observed a handful of times. J is TRBJ2-2 and V is TRBV5-6; no clear D gene. This CDR3 comprises 13 residues. The ends were cut back, 2 bases at V and 3 bases at J, with 5 bases in the middle. Germline V gives CDR1 SGHDT, CDR2 YYEEEE. The CDR3: CASSFYHTGELFF. CDR3 in DNA: TGTGCCAGCAGCTTTTATCACACCGGGGAGCTGTTTTTT.

This clonotype was counted many times. The CDR3 DNA sequence: TGCAGCGTTGAAGATTTGGGAGTCGGGTTGGAAGCTGAAGCTTTCTTT. It is translated as CSVEDLGVGLEAEAFF. This chain links TRBV29-1 with TRBJ1-1; no reliable D call. The germline V gene encodes CDR1 SQVTM and CDR2 ANQGSEA. This CDR3 has 16 residues. V dropped 0 bases and J dropped 6 bases, with 20 bases sitting between them.

The chain recombines TRBV27 with TRBJ2-7, with 10 positions matching TRBD1. The CDR3 contains 15 residues. The germline gives CDR1 MNHEY, CDR2 SMNVEV (reference sequence). Germline trimming cut 6 bases from V and 3 bases from J; bases unmatched to any gene: 8. CDR3 DNA: TGTGCCAGCAGGCTATGGGGGACAGGGGACTACGAGCAGTACTTC. Translating it yields CASRLWGTGDYEQYF.

CDR3 bases: TGTGCCACCGATTGGGCCCAAAACTATGGCTACACCTTC. It yields the protein CATDWAQNYGYTF. The chain uses TRBV6-1 and TRBJ1-2; D remains unclear. The CDR3 consists of 13 residues. Trimming removed 10 bases at V and 2 bases at J, with 14 bases between. Germline CDR1 is MNHNS and CDR2 is SASEGT.

Points on this clonotype: A much larger clone is a single base away; this may be a read error. The rearrangement links TRBV29-1 to TRBJ2-5; D remains ambiguous. Germline CDR1 is SQVTM and CDR2 is ANQGSEA. V was shortened by 4 bases and J by 4 bases, with 16 bases between the two germline ends. The CDR3 runs to 14 residues. CDR3 DNA sequence: TGCAGCGTTGTCGGCCTCCGTTCTCTAGAGACCCAGTACTTC. This gives the protein CSVVGLRSLETQYF.

This clonotype appeared many times. The V call is TRBV9, the J call TRBJ2-3; 8 bases agree with TRBD2. Germline values: CDR1 SGDLS, CDR2 YYNGEE. V trimming: 2 bases; J trimming: 1 base; junction bases outside the gene matches: 3. The CDR3 is 15 amino acids. Here the CDR3 DNA reads TGTGCCAGCAGCGTGGGAGCGGGAGGCACAGATACGCAGTATTTT. Translation gives CASSVGAGGTDTQYF.

The gene calls are TRBV12-3 or TRBV12-4 and TRBJ1-2, with D possibly being TRBD1 (6 bases). V was pared by 9 bases and J by 6 bases, with 23 bases between. This CDR3 has 15 amino acids. The CDR3 sequence: CASSEPQGLEDGYTF. DNA of the CDR3: TGTGCCAGTAGTGAGCCCCAGGGGCTAGAGGATGGCTACACCTTC.

This clonotype was seen repeatedly, ten times or more. This chain connects TRBV6-6 to TRBJ2-7; D unclear. Germline assignment: CDR1 MNHNY and CDR2 SVGAGI (reference sequence). The CDR3 covers 13 residues. V was pared by 2 bases and J by 2 bases, with 7 bases between. The CDR3 region is CASSYGRPYEQYF. In DNA, the CDR3 is TGTGCCAGCAGTTACGGTCGGCCCTACGAGCAGTACTTC.

The table lists this clonotype with a few counts. V and J are TRBV7-9 and TRBJ2-5; TRBD1 matches 7 bases. V was pared by 5 bases and J by 2 bases, with 14 bases of the junction left unmatched. From germline, CDR1 is SEHNR and CDR2 FQNEAQ (reference sequence). This CDR3 region has 17 residues. CDR3 DNA: TGTGCCAGCAGCCTACCGGGCCGGGACAGAAATCAAGAGACCCAGTACTTC. The encoded protein is CASSLPGRDRNQETQYF.

As concerns this clonotype: A much larger clonotype is one base distant, so this may be a read error. This chain links TRBV7-6 with TRBJ2-3; D unclear. The DNA end is a closer match to TRBJ1-5, so the J assignment may be wrong. In germline, CDR1 is SGHVS, CDR2 FNYEAQ. The CDR3 totals 16 residues. Here the CDR3 reads CASSLVGGDSTDTQHF. In nucleotides, the CDR3 is TGTGCCAGCAGCTTAGTGGGCGGGGATAGCACAGATACGCAGCATTTT.